Listed here are 9 T cell receptor beta chains from one sample, sequenced in a study of neoadjuvant nivolumab and ipilimumab in lung cancer. The assay was immunoSEQ multiplex PCR, and TCRdb's table has in-frame clones only and misses some. This sample yields tens of thousands of clones, of which about 89% are seen a single time; around 3.8% belongs to the top ten. Sequencing was performed on blood, taken before neoadjuvant nivolumab, alone or with ipilimumab. The receptors were sampled from an adult with non-small cell lung cancer. Some clones in this sample may be carry-over from other donors' samples.

The DNA for the CDR3 is TGTGCCAGCAGCTGGGCTCCGGGACTAAAAGAGACCCAGTACTTC. Translated, it gives CASSWAPGLKETQYF. The genes are TRBV7-2 and TRBJ2-5; 7 positions match TRBD2. The CDR3 totals 15 residues. The germline gives CDR1 SGHTA, CDR2 FQGNSA. V was clipped by 4 bases and J by 3 bases; unmatched bases: 8.

V gene TRBV5-1 combines with J gene TRBJ1-2; a possible D gene is TRBD1 (6 bases). V was clipped by 0 bases and J by 4 bases, with 13 bases between them. Germline assignment: CDR1 SGHRS and CDR2 YFSETQ. The length of the CDR3 is 15 residues. As DNA, the CDR3 is TGCGCCAGCAGCTTGGAATCGGGGGGCAGCTATGGCTACACCTTC. Translating gives CASSLESGGSYGYTF.

The chain uses TRBV5-1 and TRBJ2-1; D perhaps matches TRBD1 (6 bases). Germline CDR1 is SGHRS and CDR2 is YFSETQ. Trimming removed 1 base from V and 7 bases from J, with 12 bases in between. The CDR3 is 14 residues long. Here the CDR3 DNA reads TGCGCCAGCAGCTTGTACAGGGTTAGGAATGAGCAGTTCTTC. It is translated as CASSLYRVRNEQFF.

The chain combines TRBV6-1 with TRBJ2-1; 7 bases fit TRBD2. Germline lookup yields CDR1 MNHNS and CDR2 SASEGT. CDR3 length: 14 amino acids. The V gene end was trimmed by 8 bases and the J gene end by 3 bases; junction bases not matched to a gene: 7. This chain's CDR3 is CASSMASGYNEQFF. The CDR3 DNA follows: TGTGCCAGCTCGATGGCTAGCGGCTACAATGAGCAGTTCTTC.

This clone was observed a single time. The chain joins TRBV30 to TRBJ1-1; possible D gene TRBD1, 6 bases. Trimming stripped 5 bases from V and 8 bases from J, with 12 bases between. This CDR3 is 11 amino acids long. Germline lookup yields CDR1 GTSNPN and CDR2 SVGIG (reference sequence). In nucleotides, the CDR3 is TGTGCCTGGGGGAAAACAGGGGAAGCTTTCTTT. It yields the protein CAWGKTGEAFF.

V usage is TRBV6-5 and J usage is TRBJ2-1, with a possible D match to TRBD2 (6 bases). The CDR3 covers 16 residues. The germline V and J ends were trimmed by 0 bases and 7 bases, with 16 bases remaining between them. Germline V CDR1 and CDR2: MNHEY, SVGAGI. This chain's CDR3 is CASSYSSGALKNEQFF. The CDR3 bases are TGTGCCAGCAGTTACTCGTCGGGAGCCCTAAAGAATGAGCAGTTCTTC.

This chain uses TRBV7-6 with TRBJ2-1; TRBD1 matches at 7 bases. The germline CDR1 and CDR2 sequences are SGHVS and FNYEAQ. This CDR3 contains 14 residues. V was pared by 5 bases and J by 4 bases, with 5 bases of the junction left unmatched. CDR3 coding DNA: TGTGCCAGCAGCCAGGGACAGCCGTACAATGAGCAGTTCTTC. This gives the protein CASSQGQPYNEQFF. The entire variable domain, with the rest obtained from reference TRBV7-6 and TRBJ2-1, is as follows: GAGVSQSPRYKVTKRGQDVALRCDPISGHVSLYWYRQALGQGPEFLTYFNYEAQQDKSGLPNDRFSAERPEGSISTLTIQRTEQRDSAMYRCASSQGQPYNEQFFGPGTRLTVL.

The chain couples TRBV11-2 to TRBJ2-2, with 7 positions matching TRBD1. V lost 0 bases to trimming and J lost 3 bases; unmatched junction nucleotides: 7. The CDR3 is 17 amino acids. Germline V gene sequence: CDR1 SGHAT, CDR2 FQNNGV. The CDR3 nucleotides are TGTGCCAGCAGCTTAGATCCCCAGGGGGTGGACACCGGGGAGCTGTTTTTT. Protein: CASSLDPQGVDTGELFF.

The genes are TRBV30 and TRBJ2-1; 8 bases match TRBD2. J was trimmed by 8 bases and V by 4 bases; bases with no gene match: 22. The CDR3 has 18 amino acids. The V gene's germline CDR1 is GTSNPN and CDR2 SVGIG (reference sequence). The CDR3 is CAWTPRGREAYFRDEQFF. In nucleotides, the CDR3 is TGTGCCTGGACCCCCCGGGGGCGGGAGGCATATTTTCGGGATGAGCAGTTCTTC. Together with reference TRBV30 and TRBJ2-1, the CDR3 gives the full variable domain: SQTIHQWPATLVQPVGSPLSLECTVEGTSNPNLYWYRQAAGRGLQLLFYSVGIGQISSEVPQNLSASRPQDRQFILSSKKLLLSDSGFYLCAWTPRGREAYFRDEQFFGPGTRLTVL.